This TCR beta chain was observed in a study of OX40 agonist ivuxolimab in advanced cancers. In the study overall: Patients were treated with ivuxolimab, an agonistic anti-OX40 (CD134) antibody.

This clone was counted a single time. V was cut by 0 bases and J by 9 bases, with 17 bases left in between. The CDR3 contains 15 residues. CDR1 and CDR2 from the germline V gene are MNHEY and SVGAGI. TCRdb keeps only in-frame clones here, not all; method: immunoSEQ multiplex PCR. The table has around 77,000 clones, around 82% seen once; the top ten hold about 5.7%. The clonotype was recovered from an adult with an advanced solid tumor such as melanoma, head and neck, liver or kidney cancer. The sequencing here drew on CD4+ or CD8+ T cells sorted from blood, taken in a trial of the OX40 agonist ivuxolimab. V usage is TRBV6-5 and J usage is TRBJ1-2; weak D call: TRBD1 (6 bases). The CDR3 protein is CASSYSTGRETRYTF. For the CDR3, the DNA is TGTGCCAGCAGTTACTCGACAGGCAGGGAAACGCGCTACACCTTC.